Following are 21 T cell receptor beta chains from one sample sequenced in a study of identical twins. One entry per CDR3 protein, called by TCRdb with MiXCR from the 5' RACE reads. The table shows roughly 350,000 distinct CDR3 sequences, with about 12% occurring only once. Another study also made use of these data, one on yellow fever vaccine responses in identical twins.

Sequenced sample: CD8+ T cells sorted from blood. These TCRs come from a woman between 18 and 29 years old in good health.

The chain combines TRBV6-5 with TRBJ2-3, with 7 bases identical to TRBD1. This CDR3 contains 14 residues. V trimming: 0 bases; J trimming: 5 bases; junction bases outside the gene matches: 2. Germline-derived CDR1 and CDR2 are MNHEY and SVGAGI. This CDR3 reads CASSYSTGLDTQYF. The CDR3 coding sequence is TGTGCCAGCAGTTACTCGACAGGGCTAGATACGCAGTATTTT.

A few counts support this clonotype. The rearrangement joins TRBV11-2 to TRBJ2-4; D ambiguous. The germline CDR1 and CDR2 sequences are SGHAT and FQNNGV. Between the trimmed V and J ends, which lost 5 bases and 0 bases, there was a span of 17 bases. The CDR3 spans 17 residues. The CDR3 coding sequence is TGTGCCAGCAGCGAACCTAGGAAACTACTAGCCAAAAACATTCAGTACTTC. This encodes CASSEPRKLLAKNIQYF.

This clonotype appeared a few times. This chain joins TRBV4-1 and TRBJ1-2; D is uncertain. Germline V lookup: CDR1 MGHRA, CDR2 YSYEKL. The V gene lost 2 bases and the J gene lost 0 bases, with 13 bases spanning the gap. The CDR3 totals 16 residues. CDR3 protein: CASSQTPAGPNYGYTF. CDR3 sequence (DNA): TGCGCCAGCAGCCAAACCCCGGCAGGACCTAACTATGGCTACACCTTC.

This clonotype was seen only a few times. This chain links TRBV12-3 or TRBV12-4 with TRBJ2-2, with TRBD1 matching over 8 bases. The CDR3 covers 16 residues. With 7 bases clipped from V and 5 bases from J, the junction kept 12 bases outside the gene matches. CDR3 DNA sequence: TGTGCCAGCACCGATCCAGGACAGGGTGGGACCGGGGAGCTGTTTTTT. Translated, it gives CASTDPGQGGTGELFF.

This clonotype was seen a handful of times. CDR3: CASRSTRGGYGYTF. Written as DNA, the CDR3 is TGTGCCAGCAGATCAACTAGGGGGGGCTATGGCTACACCTTC. The J gene is TRBJ1-2, the V gene TRBV9, with D possibly TRBD1 on 6 matching bases. With 5 bases removed from V and 4 bases from J, the gap between germline ends came to 15 bases. This CDR3 has 14 amino acids. The germline CDR1 and CDR2 sequences are SGDLS and YYNGEE.

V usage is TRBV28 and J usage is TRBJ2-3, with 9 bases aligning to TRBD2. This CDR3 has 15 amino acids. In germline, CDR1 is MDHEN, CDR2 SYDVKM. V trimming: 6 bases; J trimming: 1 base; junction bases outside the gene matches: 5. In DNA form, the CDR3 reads TGTGCCAGCAGGCCGGGACTAGCTGGCACAGATACGCAGTATTTT. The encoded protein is CASRPGLAGTDTQYF.

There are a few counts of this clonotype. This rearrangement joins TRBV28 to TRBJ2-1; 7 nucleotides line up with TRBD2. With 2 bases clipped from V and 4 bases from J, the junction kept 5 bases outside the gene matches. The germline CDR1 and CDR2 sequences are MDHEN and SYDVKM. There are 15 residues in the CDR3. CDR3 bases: TGTGCCAGCAGTTTAGTGGCTAGCGGATACAATGAGCAGTTCTTC. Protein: CASSLVASGYNEQFF.

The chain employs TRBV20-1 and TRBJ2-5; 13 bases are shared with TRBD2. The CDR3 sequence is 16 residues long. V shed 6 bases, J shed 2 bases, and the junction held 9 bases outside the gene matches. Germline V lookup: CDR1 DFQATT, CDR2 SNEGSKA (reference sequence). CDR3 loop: CSAWTSGGKLQETQYF. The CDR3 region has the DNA TGCAGTGCATGGACTAGCGGGGGCAAACTGCAAGAGACCCAGTACTTC.

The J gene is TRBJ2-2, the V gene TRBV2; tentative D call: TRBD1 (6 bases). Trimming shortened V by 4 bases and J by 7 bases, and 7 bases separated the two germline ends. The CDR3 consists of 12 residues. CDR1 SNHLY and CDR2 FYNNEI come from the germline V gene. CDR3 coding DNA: TGTGCCAGCAGTGGGGGGCGCGGGGAGCTGTTTTTT. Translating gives CASSGGRGELFF.

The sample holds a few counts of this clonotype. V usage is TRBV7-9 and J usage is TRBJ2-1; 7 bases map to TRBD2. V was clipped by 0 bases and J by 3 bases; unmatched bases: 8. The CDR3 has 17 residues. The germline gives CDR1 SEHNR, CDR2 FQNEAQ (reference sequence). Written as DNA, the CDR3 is TGTGCCAGCAGCTTAGCGCACGGCGGGAGAATCTACAATGAGCAGTTCTTC. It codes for CASSLAHGGRIYNEQFF.

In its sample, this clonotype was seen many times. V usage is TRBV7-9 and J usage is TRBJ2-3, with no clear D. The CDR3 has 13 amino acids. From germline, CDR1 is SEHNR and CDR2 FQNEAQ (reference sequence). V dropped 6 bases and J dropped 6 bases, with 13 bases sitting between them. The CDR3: CASRHLGPDTQYF. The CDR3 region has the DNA TGTGCCAGCAGACATCTAGGGCCCGATACGCAGTATTTT.

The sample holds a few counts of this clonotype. The CDR3 coding sequence is TGTGCCAGCACTTCGATTCCGGGCACTGAAGCTTTCTTT. This translates into CASTSIPGTEAFF. The chain combines TRBV12-3 or TRBV12-4 with TRBJ1-1; no reliable D call. The CDR3 is 13 residues long. V lost 7 bases to trimming and J lost 4 bases, with 13 bases between them.

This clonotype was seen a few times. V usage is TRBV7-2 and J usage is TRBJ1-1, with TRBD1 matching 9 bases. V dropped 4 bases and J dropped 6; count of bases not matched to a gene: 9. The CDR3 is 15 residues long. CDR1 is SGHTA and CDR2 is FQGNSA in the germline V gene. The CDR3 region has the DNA TGTGCCAGCAGCTGGCCGGGACAGGGCGGTTCTGAAGCTTTCTTT. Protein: CASSWPGQGGSEAFF.

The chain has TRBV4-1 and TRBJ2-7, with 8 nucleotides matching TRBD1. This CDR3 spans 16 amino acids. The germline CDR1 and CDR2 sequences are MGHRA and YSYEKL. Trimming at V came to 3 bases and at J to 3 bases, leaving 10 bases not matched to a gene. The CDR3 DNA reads TGCGCCAGCAGCCAGACTCCGGGACAGGCTGACTACGAGCAGTACGTC. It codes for CASSQTPGQADYEQYV.

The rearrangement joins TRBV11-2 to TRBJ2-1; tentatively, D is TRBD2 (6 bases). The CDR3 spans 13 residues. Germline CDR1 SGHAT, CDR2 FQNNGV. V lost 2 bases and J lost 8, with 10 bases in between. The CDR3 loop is CASSLRELDEQFF. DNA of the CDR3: TGTGCCAGCAGCTTACGGGAGCTTGATGAGCAGTTCTTC.

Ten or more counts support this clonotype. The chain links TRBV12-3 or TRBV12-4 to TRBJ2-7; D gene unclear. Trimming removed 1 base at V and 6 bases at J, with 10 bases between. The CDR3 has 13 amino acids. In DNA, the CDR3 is TGTGCCAGCAGTTTAGAGGCCCTCGGCGAGCAGTACGTC. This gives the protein CASSLEALGEQYV.

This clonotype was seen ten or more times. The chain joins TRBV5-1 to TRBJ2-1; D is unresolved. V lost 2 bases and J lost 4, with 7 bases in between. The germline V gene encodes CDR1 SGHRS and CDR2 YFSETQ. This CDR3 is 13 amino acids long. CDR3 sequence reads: CASSLSDYNEQFF. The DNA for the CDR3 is TGCGCCAGCAGCTTATCGGATTACAATGAGCAGTTCTTC.

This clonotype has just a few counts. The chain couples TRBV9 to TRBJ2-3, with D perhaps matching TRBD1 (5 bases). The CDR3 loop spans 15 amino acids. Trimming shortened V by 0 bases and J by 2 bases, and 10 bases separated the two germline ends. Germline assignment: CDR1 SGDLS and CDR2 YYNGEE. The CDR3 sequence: CASSVEGRTTDTQYF. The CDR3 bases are TGTGCCAGCAGCGTAGAGGGGCGCACCACAGATACGCAGTATTTT. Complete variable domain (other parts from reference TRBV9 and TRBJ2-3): DSGVTQTPKHLITATGQRVTLRCSPRSGDLSVYWYQQSLDQGLQFLIQYYNGEERAKGNILERFSAQQFPDLHSELNLSSLELGDSALYFCASSVEGRTTDTQYFGPGTRLTVL.

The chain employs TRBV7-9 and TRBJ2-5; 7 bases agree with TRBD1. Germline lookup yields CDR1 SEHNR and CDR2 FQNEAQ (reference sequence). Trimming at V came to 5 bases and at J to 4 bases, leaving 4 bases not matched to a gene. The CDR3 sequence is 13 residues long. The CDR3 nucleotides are TGTGCCAGCAGCAAAAACAGGGGAGAGACCCAGTACTTC. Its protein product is CASSKNRGETQYF.

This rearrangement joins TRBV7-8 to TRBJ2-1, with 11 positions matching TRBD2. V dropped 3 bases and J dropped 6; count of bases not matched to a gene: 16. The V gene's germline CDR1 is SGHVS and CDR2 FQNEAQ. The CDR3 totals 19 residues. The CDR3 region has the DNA TGTGCCAGCAGCTTGTATAGACTAGCGGGGCCCAAGGATAGCAATGAGCAGTTCTTC. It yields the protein CASSLYRLAGPKDSNEQFF.

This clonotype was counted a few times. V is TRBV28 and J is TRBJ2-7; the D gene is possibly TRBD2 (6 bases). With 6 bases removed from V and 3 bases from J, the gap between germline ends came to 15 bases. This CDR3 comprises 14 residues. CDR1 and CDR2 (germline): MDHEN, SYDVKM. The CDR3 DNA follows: TGTGCCAGCAGCCCGCCCCGGGAGAACTACGAGCAGTACTTC. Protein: CASSPPRENYEQYF.